A single sample gave rise to the 11 T cell receptor beta chains below, sequenced in a study of blood T cell repertoires in COVID-19. The assay was immunoSEQ multiplex PCR, and TCRdb's table has in-frame clones only and misses some. Among around 46,000 clones, roughly 82% were seen once, and the ten largest hold 7.3%. The sample consisted of peripheral blood. These TCRs come from a man aged 35 to 55 with acute or convalescent COVID-19.

This clone was counted once. The chain couples TRBV24-1 to TRBJ2-3; 7 bases fit TRBD1. Germline assignment: CDR1 KGHDR and CDR2 SFDVKD. CDR3 length: 13 amino acids. J was trimmed by 2 bases and V by 9 bases; bases with no gene match: 4. The CDR3 region is CATRGQPTDTQYF. Here the CDR3 DNA reads TGTGCCACCCGGGGACAGCCCACAGATACGCAGTATTTT.

This chain joins TRBV6-5 and TRBJ1-1; 8 bases are a match to TRBD1. The V gene end was trimmed by 0 bases and the J gene end by 11 bases; junction bases not matched to a gene: 8. The germline CDR1 and CDR2 sequences are MNHEY and SVGAGI. The CDR3 covers 14 residues. CDR3 loop: CASSYSPSDRAAFF. In DNA, the CDR3 is TGTGCCAGCAGTTACTCGCCTTCGGACAGGGCCGCTTTCTTT.

J is TRBJ2-3 and V is TRBV29-1, with 8 bases fitting TRBD2. Germline CDR1 reads SQVTM; CDR2 reads ANQGSEA. The CDR3 runs 14 residues. V gave up 3 bases and J gave up 5 bases; unmatched junction bases: 7. The CDR3 region has the DNA TGCAGCGTTGAGGACCGGGGGGGCGTAGATACGCAGTATTTT. It translates to CSVEDRGGVDTQYF.

The gene calls are TRBV7-2 and TRBJ1-1; D might be TRBD1 (5 bases). Germline V gene lookup returns CDR1 SGHTA and CDR2 FQGNSA. Trimming removed 3 bases from V and 3 bases from J, with 11 bases in between. The CDR3 has 14 residues. The CDR3 is CASSLWARDTEAFF. The CDR3 DNA reads as TGTGCCAGCAGCTTGTGGGCCAGGGACACTGAAGCTTTCTTT.

This clone is a singleton in its sample. One end of the junction is discordant with germline, which a read error may explain. The chain employs TRBV7-2 and TRBJ2-1; D remains ambiguous. The CDR3 spans 14 residues. The germline gives CDR1 SGHTA, CDR2 FQGNSA. The chain's CDR3 is CASRFLDSFNEQFF. CDR3 DNA sequence: TGTGCCAGCAGATTCCTAGACTCCTTCAATGAGCAGTTCTTC.

The genes are TRBV4-1 and TRBJ2-2; maybe TRBD2 (6 bases). The germline CDR1 and CDR2 sequences are MGHRA and YSYEKL. Trimming left V 4 bases short and J 7 bases short, with 22 bases between. The CDR3 contains 17 residues. The DNA for the CDR3 is TGCGCCAGCAGCCCTAGATTCCTCTCTAGCGCGAGCGGGGAGCTGTTTTTT. This codes for CASSPRFLSSASGELFF.

The chain is built from TRBV5-1 and TRBJ2-5; TRBD2 matches at 7 bases. The CDR3 length is 14 residues. V shed 0 bases and J 5 bases; nucleotides not matched to a gene: 4. Germline assignment: CDR1 SGHRS and CDR2 YFSETQ. DNA for the CDR3: TGCGCCAGCAGCTTGGTCGGGGGGTCTGAGACCCAGTACTTC. Amino acids: CASSLVGGSETQYF.

The chain combines TRBV6-6 with TRBJ1-1; 8 bases line up with TRBD1. V was clipped by 5 bases and J by 10 bases; unmatched bases: 9. The CDR3 consists of 13 residues. CDR1 and CDR2 from the germline V gene are MNHNY and SVGAGI (reference sequence). The CDR3 reads CASSDLQGGGAFF. The CDR3 DNA reads as TGTGCCAGCAGTGACCTACAGGGGGGGGGAGCTTTCTTT.

The V gene is TRBV9, the J gene TRBJ2-1; 8 positions agree with TRBD2. The trim removed 8 bases at V and 4 bases at J, leaving 11 bases unmatched. Germline CDR1 is SGDLS and CDR2 is YYNGEE. The CDR3 sequence is 15 residues long. CDR3 in DNA: TGTGCCAGTCGTCGGAGCGGGGGCGGTTACAATGAGCAGTTCTTC. It encodes CASRRSGGGYNEQFF.

The chain combines TRBV9 with TRBJ1-2; 7 nucleotides line up with TRBD1. V lost 4 bases to trimming and J lost 8 bases; unmatched junction nucleotides: 14. The CDR3 has 15 residues. Per the germline V gene, CDR1 is SGDLS and CDR2 is YYNGEE. The CDR3 loop reads CASSPTPTGEGGYTF. The CDR3 DNA reads TGTGCCAGCAGCCCTACCCCAACAGGGGAAGGGGGCTACACCTTC.

V and J are TRBV11-2 and TRBJ1-4; 9 bases map to TRBD1. Germline V gene sequence: CDR1 SGHAT, CDR2 FQNNGV. The CDR3 contains 14 residues. The trim removed 5 bases at V and 10 bases at J, leaving 8 bases unmatched. CDR3: CASSEQGAKGKLFF. In DNA, the CDR3 is TGTGCCAGCAGCGAACAGGGGGCGAAGGGAAAACTGTTTTTT.